These 7 T cell receptor beta chains were sequenced from one sample in a study of blood T cells in healthy people across ages. Alongside a J-beta primer mix, a sample-barcoded 5' primer served in a second PCR lasting roughly 6 to 11 cycles. TCRdb reprocessed the 5' RACE reads via MiXCR and lists one record per CDR3 protein. The table has roughly 1,500,000 distinct CDR3 sequences, around two fifths seen once. The sequenced material came from blood. The origin of the receptors is a woman under 30 in good health.

The V and J genes are TRBV19 and TRBJ2-5, with 10 bases fitting TRBD1. Judging by the DNA end, TRBJ2-7 fits better; the J call may be wrong. Germline CDR1 LNHDA, CDR2 SQIVND (reference sequence). The CDR3 is 15 amino acids. CDR3 DNA sequence: TGTGCCAGTAGTCATCGGGACAGGGGTATAGTCGAGCAGTACTTC. This codes for CASSHRDRGIVEQYF.

This clonotype occurred a few times. The CDR3, as DNA: TGCAGTGCTAGTGGGACTAGCGGGACCGGGGAGCTGTTTTTT. This encodes CSASGTSGTGELFF. V gene TRBV20-1 combines with J gene TRBJ2-2; 12 nucleotides line up with TRBD2. Germline values: CDR1 DFQATT, CDR2 SNEGSKA (reference sequence). The CDR3 loop spans 14 amino acids. V lost 3 bases, J lost 5 bases, and 1 base stayed unmatched.

This clonotype was recorded a few times. The chain has TRBV12-3 or TRBV12-4 and TRBJ2-5; D might be TRBD1 (5 bases). With 2 bases removed from V and 2 bases from J, the gap between germline ends came to 9 bases. There are 14 residues in the CDR3. CDR3 loop: CASSLRRQQETQYF. The CDR3, as DNA: TGTGCCAGCAGTTTACGGCGACAGCAAGAGACCCAGTACTTC.

The genes are TRBV7-2 and TRBJ2-1; D is unresolved. The CDR3 is 14 amino acids. The germline gives CDR1 SGHTA, CDR2 FQGNSA. V shed 5 bases and J shed 10 bases, with 18 bases lying between them. CDR3 loop: CASSLGPTSYEQFF. The CDR3 DNA is TGTGCCAGCAGCCTCGGTCCCACATCCTACGAGCAGTTCTTC.

The chain joins TRBV7-2 to TRBJ1-2; D remains ambiguous. The germline CDR1 and CDR2 sequences are SGHTA and FQGNSA. Trimming removed 5 bases at V and 4 bases at J, with 14 bases between. The CDR3 loop spans 14 amino acids. The CDR3 loop is CASSTLRASYGYTF. The DNA for the CDR3 is TGTGCCAGCAGCACCTTACGGGCCAGCTATGGCTACACCTTC. Full variable domain (rest looked up from reference TRBV7-2 and TRBJ1-2): GAGVSQSPSNKVTEKGKDVELRCDPISGHTALYWYRQSLGQGLEFLIYFQGNSAPDKSGLPSDRFSAERTGGSVSTLTIQRTQQEDSAVYLCASSTLRASYGYTFGSGTRLTVV.

This clonotype was counted only a few times. The rearrangement links TRBV7-2 to TRBJ1-6; 8 bases map to TRBD1. Germline loops: CDR1 SGHTA, CDR2 FQGNSA. Trimming at V came to 5 bases and at J to 8 bases, leaving 8 bases not matched to a gene. This CDR3 has 15 amino acids. The CDR3 nucleotides are TGTGCCAGCAGCGCGTTCCGGGACAGGTATTCACCCCTCCACTTT. This gives the protein CASSAFRDRYSPLHF.

The genes are TRBV12-3 or TRBV12-4 and TRBJ1-5; the match to TRBD1 covers 9 bases. CDR3 size: 15 residues. J lost 5 bases, V lost 1 base, and 3 bases had no gene match. DNA for the CDR3: TGTGCCAGCAGTTTAGGAACAGGGGGCCATCAGCCCCAGCATTTT. Amino acids: CASSLGTGGHQPQHF.